This T cell receptor (beta chain) was documented in a study of blood T cell repertoires in COVID-19. Per the germline V gene, CDR1 is MNHEY and CDR2 is SVGEGT. CDR3 length equals 15 residues. Trimming removed 2 bases from V and 3 bases from J; junction bases left unmatched: 0. The table came from immunoSEQ multiplex PCR; TCRdb's copy has only in-frame clones and leaves some out. The sample contains over 25,000 clones, roughly 90% of which appear only once. The table lists this clone with a few counts. The TCR originated in a man aged 60 to 75 with acute or convalescent COVID-19. The chain has TRBV6-2 or TRBV6-3 and TRBJ2-5, with TRBD2 matching over 13 bases. Sequenced sample: peripheral blood. The CDR3, as DNA: TGTGCCAGCAGTTACGGACTAGCGGGAGAAGAGACCCAGTACTTC. This gives the protein CASSYGLAGEETQYF.